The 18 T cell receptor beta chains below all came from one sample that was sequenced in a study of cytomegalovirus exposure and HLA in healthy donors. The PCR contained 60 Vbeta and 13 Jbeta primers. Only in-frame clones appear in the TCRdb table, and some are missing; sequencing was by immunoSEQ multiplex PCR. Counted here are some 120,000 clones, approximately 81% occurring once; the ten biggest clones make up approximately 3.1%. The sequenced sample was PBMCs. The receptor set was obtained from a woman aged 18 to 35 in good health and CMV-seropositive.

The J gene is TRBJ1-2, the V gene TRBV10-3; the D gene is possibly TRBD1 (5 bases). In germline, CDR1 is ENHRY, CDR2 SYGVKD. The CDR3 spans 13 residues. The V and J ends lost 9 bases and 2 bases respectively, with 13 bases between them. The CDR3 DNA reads TGTGCCATGGGGGGTACGTCCAACTATGGCTACACCTTC. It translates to CAMGGTSNYGYTF.

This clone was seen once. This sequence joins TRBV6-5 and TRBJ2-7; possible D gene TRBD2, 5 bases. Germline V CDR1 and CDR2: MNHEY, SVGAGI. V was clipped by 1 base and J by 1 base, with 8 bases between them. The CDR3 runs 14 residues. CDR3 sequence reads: CASSYFPGSYEQYF. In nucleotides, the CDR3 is TGTGCCAGCAGTTACTTCCCGGGGTCCTACGAGCAGTACTTC.

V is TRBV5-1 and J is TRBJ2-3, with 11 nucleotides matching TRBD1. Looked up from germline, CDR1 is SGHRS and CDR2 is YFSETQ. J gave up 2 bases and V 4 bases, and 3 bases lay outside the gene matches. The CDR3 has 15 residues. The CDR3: CASSPGQGDTDTQYF. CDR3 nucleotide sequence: TGCGCCAGCAGCCCGGGACAGGGGGACACAGATACGCAGTATTTT.

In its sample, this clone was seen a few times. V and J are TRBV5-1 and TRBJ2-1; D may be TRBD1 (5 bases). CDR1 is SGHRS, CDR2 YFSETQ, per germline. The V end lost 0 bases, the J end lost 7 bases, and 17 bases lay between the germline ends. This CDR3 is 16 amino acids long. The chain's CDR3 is CASSLAGRVPENEQFF. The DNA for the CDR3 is TGCGCCAGCAGCTTGGCCGGCAGGGTCCCAGAGAATGAGCAGTTCTTC.

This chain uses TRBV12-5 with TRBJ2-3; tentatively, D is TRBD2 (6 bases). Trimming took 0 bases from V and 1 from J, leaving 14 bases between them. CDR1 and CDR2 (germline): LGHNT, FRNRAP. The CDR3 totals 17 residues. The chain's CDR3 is CASGLVLRREGTDTQYF. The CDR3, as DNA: TGTGCTAGTGGTTTGGTCCTTAGAAGGGAGGGCACAGATACGCAGTATTTT.

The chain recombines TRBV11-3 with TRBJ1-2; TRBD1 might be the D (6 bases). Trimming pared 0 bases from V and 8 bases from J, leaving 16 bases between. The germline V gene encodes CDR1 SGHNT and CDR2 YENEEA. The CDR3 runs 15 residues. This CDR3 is CASSLDPAGEEGYTF. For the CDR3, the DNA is TGTGCCAGCAGCTTAGATCCCGCAGGGGAAGAGGGCTACACCTTC.

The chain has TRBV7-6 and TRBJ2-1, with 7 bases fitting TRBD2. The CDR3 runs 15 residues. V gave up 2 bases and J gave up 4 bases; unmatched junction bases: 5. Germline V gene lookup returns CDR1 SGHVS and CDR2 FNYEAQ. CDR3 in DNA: TGTGCCAGCAGCTTACGGGCGGGAGCTTACAATGAGCAGTTCTTC. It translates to CASSLRAGAYNEQFF.

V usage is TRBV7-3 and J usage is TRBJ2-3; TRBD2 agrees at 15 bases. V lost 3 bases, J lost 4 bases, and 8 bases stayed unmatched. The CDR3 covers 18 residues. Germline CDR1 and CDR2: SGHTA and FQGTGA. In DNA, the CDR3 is TGTGCCAGCAGCTTCGGACTAGCGGGAGGGTCGTTAGCAGATACGCAGTATTTT. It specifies CASSFGLAGGSLADTQYF. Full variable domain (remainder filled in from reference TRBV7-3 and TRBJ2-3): GAGVSQTPSNKVTEKGKYVELRCDPISGHTALYWYRQSLGQGPEFLIYFQGTGAADDSGLPNDRFFAVRPEGSVSTLKIQRTERGDSAVYLCASSFGLAGGSLADTQYFGPGTRLTVL.

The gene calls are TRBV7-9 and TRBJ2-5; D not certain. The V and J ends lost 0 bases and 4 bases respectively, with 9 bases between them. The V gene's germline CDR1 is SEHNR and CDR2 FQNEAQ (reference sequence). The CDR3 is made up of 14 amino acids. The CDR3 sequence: CASSLARRRETQYF. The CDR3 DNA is TGTGCCAGCAGCTTAGCTCGCAGGCGAGAGACCCAGTACTTC. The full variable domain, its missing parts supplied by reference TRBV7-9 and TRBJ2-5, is DTGVSQNPRHKITKRGQNVTFRCDPISEHNRLYWYRQTLGQGPEFLTYFQNEAQLEKSRLLSDRFSAERPKGSFSTLEIQRTEQGDSAMYLCASSLARRRETQYFGPGTRLLVL.

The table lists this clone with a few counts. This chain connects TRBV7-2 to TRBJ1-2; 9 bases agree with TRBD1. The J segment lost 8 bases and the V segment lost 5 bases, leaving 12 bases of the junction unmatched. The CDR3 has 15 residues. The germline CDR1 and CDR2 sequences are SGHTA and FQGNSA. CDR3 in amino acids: CASSVPGQGLRGYTF. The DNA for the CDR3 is TGTGCCAGCAGCGTCCCGGGACAGGGATTAAGAGGCTACACCTTC.

Written as DNA, the CDR3 is TGTGCCAGCAGTGGAGGGGGACGGGGCTCTGGAAACACCATATATTTT. It codes for CASSGGGRGSGNTIYF. This chain uses TRBV2 with TRBJ1-3, with D possibly TRBD1 on 6 matching bases. Germline CDR1 is SNHLY and CDR2 is FYNNEI. CDR3 length: 16 amino acids. V gave up 4 bases and J gave up 0 bases, with 13 bases separating them.

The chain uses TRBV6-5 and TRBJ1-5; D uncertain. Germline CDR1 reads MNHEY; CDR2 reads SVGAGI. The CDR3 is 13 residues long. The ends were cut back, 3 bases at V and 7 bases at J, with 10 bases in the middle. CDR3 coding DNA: TGTGCCAGCAGTTATAGGGAGGGACAGCCCCAGCATTTT. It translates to CASSYREGQPQHF.

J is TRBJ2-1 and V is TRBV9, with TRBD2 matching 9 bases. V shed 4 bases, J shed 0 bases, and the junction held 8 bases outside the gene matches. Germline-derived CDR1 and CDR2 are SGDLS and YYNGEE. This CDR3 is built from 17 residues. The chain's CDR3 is CASSLLTSGFSYNEQFF. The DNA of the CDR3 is TGTGCCAGCAGCCTGCTGACTAGCGGTTTCTCCTACAATGAGCAGTTCTTC.

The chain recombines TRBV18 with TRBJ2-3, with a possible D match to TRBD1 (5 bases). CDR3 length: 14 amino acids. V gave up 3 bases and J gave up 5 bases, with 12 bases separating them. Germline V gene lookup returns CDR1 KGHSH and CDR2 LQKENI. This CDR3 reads CASSPTGDGDTQYF. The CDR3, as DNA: TGTGCCAGCTCACCCACAGGTGACGGAGATACGCAGTATTTT.

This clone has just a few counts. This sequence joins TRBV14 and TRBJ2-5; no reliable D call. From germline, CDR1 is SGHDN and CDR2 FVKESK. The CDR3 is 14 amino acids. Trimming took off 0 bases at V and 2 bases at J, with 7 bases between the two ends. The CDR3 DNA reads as TGTGCCAGCAGCCAAGAGCTAGTACAAGAGACCCAGTACTTC. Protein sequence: CASSQELVQETQYF.

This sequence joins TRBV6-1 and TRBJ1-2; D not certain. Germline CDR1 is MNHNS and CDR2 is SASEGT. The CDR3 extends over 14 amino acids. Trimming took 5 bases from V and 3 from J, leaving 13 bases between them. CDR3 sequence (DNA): TGTGCCAGCAGTTTCGGGGAGGCTGACTATGGCTACACCTTC. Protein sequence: CASSFGEADYGYTF.

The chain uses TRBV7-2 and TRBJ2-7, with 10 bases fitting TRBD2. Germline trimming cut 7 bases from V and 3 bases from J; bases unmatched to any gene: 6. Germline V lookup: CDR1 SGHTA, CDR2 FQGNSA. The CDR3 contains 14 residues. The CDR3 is CASIGLAENYEQYF. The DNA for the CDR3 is TGTGCCAGCATCGGACTAGCGGAAAACTACGAGCAGTACTTC.

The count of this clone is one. This CDR3 reads CASSLVVRELFF. The CDR3 DNA reads as TGTGCCAGCAGCTTAGTCGTAAGGGAGCTGTTTTTT. The chain has TRBV11-3 and TRBJ2-2; D remains unclear. This CDR3 has 12 amino acids. V shed 1 base and J shed 9 bases, with 6 bases lying between them. Germline V lookup: CDR1 SGHNT, CDR2 YENEEA.